These 2 T cell receptor beta chains were all obtained from the same sample, sequenced in a study of CD8 T cells in ankylosing spondylitis. TCRdb fed the 5' RACE reads into MiXCR, producing one record per CDR3 protein. The table records 6,000 to 7,500 distinct CDR3 sequences, 2.8% of them present only once. Source material: blood, either unsorted or a sorted T cell fraction (not recorded which). Receptors were obtained from a female donor with ankylosing spondylitis or in good health (not recorded which).

This clonotype has a count of ten or more. This rearrangement joins TRBV9 to TRBJ2-7; 9 nucleotides agree with TRBD1. There are 15 residues in the CDR3. V dropped 3 bases and J dropped 2; count of bases not matched to a gene: 6. Germline values: CDR1 SGDLS, CDR2 YYNGEE. As DNA, the CDR3 is TGTGCCAGCAGCGCGGGACAGGGCTTCACCTACGAGCAGTACTTC. Protein sequence: CASSAGQGFTYEQYF.

Sample share makes this clonotype medium-sized. The genes are TRBV9 and TRBJ2-7, with 8 bases lining up with TRBD2. The V gene's germline CDR1 is SGDLS and CDR2 YYNGEE. There are 14 residues in the CDR3. Losses at the gene ends were 0 bases for V and 6 bases for J; bases not matched to a gene: 5. CDR3 residues: CASSVAGGPGEQYF. The CDR3 DNA reads TGTGCCAGCAGCGTAGCGGGGGGGCCAGGCGAGCAGTACTTC. The full variable domain, rest sourced from reference TRBV9 and TRBJ2-7, is DSGVTQTPKHLITATGQRVTLRCSPRSGDLSVYWYQQSLDQGLQFLIQYYNGEERAKGNILERFSAQQFPDLHSELNLSSLELGDSALYFCASSVAGGPGEQYFGPGTRLTVT.